The 2 T cell receptor beta chains presented below share a single source sample, sequenced in a study of identical twins. TCRdb used MiXCR to reprocess the 5' RACE reads, holding one entry per CDR3 protein. Of fewer than 500,000 distinct CDR3 sequences detected, roughly an eighth appear once; the ten largest clones hold about 1%. These data were also reused for a study on yellow fever vaccine responses in identical twins.

Specimen: CD4+ T cells sorted from blood. The source of these receptors is a young woman in good health.

A few counts support this clonotype. This chain's CDR3 is CASSSYVGGSGETQYF. For the CDR3, the DNA is TGTGCCAGCAGCTCATATGTGGGGGGTAGTGGAGAGACCCAGTACTTC. The chain employs TRBV7-6 and TRBJ2-5, with D tentatively TRBD2 (6 bases). V lost 4 bases to trimming and J lost 4 bases, with 19 bases between them. This CDR3 spans 16 amino acids. Germline CDR1 and CDR2: SGHVS and FNYEAQ.

This clonotype was counted between two and nine times. The chain combines TRBV6-1 with TRBJ1-5; D gene ambiguous. Germline V lookup: CDR1 MNHNS, CDR2 SASEGT. This CDR3 has 15 residues. Trimming removed 5 bases from V and 5 bases from J, with 16 bases in between. The CDR3 DNA follows: TGTGCCAGCAGTAGCCGTGGGCAGTTTTATCAGCCCCAGCATTTT. Translated, it gives CASSSRGQFYQPQHF.